The clone carrying this T cell receptor beta chain came up a few times. Its antigen is undetermined. This sample is part of a study of T cell repertoires in cytomegalovirus infection. Overall study: Public TCR beta signatures were indicative of both CMV infection and a matching HLA type. Regarding the study as a whole: HLA-C-restricted CMV-specific TCR beta clonotypes were dominant in the ex vivo response.

MiXCR, applied by TCRdb to the reads, yields one record per CDR3 protein. The sample lists roughly 500,000 distinct CDR3 sequences, roughly a third occurring once. Germline V gene data show CDR1 as SGHTA and CDR2 as FQGNSA. Unmatched junction bases numbered 4, after V lost 11 bases and J lost 5 bases. The CDR3 consists of 12 residues. The sequenced sample was cultured PBMCs, obtained from culture after CMV antigen stimulation. The TCR comes from a human donor in good health (CMV status not recorded). Some clones in this sample may be carry-over from other donors' samples. The chain recombines TRBV7-2 with TRBJ2-2, with 8 bases matching TRBD2. The CDR3 region has the DNA TGTGCCGGGACTAGGGTTACCGGGGAGCTGTTTTTT. It encodes CAGTRVTGELFF.